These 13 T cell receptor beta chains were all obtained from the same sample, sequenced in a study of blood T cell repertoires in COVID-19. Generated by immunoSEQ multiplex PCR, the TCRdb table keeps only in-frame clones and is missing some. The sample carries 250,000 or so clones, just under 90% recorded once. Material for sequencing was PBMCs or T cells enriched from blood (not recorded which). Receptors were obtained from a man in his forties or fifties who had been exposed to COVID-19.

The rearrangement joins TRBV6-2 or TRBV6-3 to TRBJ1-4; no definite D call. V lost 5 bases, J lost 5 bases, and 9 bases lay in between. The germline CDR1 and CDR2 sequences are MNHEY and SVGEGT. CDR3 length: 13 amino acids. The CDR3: CASSQHLNEKLFF. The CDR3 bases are TGTGCCAGCAGTCAACATCTCAATGAAAAACTGTTTTTT.

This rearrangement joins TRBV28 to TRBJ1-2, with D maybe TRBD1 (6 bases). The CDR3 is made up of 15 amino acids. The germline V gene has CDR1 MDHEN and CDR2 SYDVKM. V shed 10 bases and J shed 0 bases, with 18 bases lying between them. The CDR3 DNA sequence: TGTGCCACCGAAACCCAGGGGTTAGCTAACTATGGCTACACCTTC. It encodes CATETQGLANYGYTF.

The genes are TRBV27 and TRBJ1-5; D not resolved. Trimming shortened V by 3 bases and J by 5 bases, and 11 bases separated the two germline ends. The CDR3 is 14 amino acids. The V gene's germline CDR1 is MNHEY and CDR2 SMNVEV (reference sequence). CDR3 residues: CASSLGGFHQPQHF. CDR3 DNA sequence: TGTGCCAGCAGTTTGGGAGGGTTCCATCAGCCCCAGCATTTT.

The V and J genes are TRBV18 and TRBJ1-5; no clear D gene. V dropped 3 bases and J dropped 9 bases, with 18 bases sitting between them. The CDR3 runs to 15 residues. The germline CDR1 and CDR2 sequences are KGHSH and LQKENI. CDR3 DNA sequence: TGTGCCAGCTCACCCGAGGTCCTGCCAGAGCGGCCCCAGCATTTT. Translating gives CASSPEVLPERPQHF.

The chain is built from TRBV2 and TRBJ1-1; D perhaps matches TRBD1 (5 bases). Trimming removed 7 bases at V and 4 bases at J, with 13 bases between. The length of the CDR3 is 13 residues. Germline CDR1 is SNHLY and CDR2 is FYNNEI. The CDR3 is CASILAGGTEAFF. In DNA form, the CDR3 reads TGTGCCAGCATCCTGGCGGGGGGCACTGAAGCTTTCTTT.

The CDR3 region is CASSLTSGGLNEQFF. CDR3 bases: TGTGCCAGCAGCTTAACTAGCGGGGGGCTCAATGAGCAGTTCTTC. The chain recombines TRBV9 with TRBJ2-1; 12 nucleotides align to TRBD2. Germline values: CDR1 SGDLS, CDR2 YYNGEE. The length of the CDR3 is 15 residues. The ends lost 4 bases at V and 6 bases at J; junction bases unmatched: 5.

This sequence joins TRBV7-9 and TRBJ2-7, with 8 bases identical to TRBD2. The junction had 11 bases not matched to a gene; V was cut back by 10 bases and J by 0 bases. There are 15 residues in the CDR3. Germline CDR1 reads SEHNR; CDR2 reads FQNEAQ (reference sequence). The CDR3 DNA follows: TGTGCCACTAAGGATAAAGCGGGAGACTCCTACGAGCAGTACTTC. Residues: CATKDKAGDSYEQYF.

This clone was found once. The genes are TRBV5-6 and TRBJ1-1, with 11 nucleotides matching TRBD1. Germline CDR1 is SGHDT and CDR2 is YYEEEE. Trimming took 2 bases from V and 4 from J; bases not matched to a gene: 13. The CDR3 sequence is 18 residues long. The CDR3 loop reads CASSFLLGQGVLGTEAFF. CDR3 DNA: TGTGCCAGCAGCTTCCTATTGGGACAGGGGGTTTTGGGCACTGAAGCTTTCTTT.

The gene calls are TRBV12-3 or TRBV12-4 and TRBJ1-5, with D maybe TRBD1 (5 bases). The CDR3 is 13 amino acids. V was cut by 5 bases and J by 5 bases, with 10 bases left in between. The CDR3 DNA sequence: TGTGCCAGCAGTCTATGGGGGGATCAGCCCCAGCATTTT. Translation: CASSLWGDQPQHF.

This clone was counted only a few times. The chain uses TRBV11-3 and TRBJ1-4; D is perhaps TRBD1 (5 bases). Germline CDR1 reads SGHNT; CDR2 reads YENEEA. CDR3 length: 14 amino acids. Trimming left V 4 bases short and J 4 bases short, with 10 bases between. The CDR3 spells CASSSQGYNEKLFF. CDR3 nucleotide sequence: TGTGCCAGCAGCTCGCAGGGATATAATGAAAAACTGTTTTTT.

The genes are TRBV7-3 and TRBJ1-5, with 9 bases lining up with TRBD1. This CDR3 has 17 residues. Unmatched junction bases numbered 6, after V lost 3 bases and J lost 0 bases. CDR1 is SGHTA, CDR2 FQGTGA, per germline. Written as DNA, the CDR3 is TGTGCCAGCAGCTTTCACAGGACAGGGGCTAGCAATCAGCCCCAGCATTTT. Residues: CASSFHRTGASNQPQHF.

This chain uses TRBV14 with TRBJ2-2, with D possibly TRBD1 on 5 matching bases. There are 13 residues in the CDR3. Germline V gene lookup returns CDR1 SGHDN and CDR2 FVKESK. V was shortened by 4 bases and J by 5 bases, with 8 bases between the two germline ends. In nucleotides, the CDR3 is TGTGCCAGCAGCCGGCAGGGTACCGGGGAGCTGTTTTTT. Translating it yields CASSRQGTGELFF.

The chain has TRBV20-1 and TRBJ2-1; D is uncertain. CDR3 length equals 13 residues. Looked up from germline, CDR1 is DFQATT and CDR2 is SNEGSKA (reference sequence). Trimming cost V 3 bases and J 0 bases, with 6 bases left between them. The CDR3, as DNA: TGCAGTGCTAGTCAGAACTCCTACAATGAGCAGTTCTTC. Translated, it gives CSASQNSYNEQFF.